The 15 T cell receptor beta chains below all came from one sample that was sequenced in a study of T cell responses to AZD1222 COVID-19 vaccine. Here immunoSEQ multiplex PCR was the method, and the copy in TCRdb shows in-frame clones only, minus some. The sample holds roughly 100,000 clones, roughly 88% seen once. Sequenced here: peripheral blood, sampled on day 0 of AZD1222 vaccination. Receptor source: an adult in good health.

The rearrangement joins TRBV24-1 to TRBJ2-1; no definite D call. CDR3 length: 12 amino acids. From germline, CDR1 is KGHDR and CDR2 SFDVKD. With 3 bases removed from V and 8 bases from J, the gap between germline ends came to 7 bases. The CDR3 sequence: CATSDNRDEQFF. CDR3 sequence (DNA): TGTGCCACCAGTGATAATCGTGATGAGCAGTTCTTC.

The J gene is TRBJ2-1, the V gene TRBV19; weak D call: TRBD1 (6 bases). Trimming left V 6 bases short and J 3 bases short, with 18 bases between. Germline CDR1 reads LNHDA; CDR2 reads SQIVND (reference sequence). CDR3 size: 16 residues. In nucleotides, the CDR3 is TGTGCCAGTAGCCCTTTTGGGGACATACTCTACAATGAGCAGTTCTTC. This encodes CASSPFGDILYNEQFF.

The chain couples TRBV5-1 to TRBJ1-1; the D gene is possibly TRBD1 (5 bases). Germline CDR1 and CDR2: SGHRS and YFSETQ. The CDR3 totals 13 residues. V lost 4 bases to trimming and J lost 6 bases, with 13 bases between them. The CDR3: CASSKTGFSEAFF. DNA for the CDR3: TGCGCCAGCAGCAAAACAGGTTTCTCTGAAGCTTTCTTT.

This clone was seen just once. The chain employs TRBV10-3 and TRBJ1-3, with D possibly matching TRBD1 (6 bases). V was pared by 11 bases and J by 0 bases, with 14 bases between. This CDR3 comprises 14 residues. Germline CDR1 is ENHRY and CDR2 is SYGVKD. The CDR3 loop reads CADRRQDSGNTIYF. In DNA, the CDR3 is TGTGCCGACCGCAGACAGGACTCTGGAAACACCATATATTTT.

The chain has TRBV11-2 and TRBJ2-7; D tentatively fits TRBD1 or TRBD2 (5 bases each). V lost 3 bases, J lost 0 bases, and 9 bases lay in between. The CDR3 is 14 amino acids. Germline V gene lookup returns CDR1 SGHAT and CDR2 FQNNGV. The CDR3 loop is CASSFVGDSYEQYF. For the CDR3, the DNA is TGTGCCAGCAGCTTTGTGGGGGACTCCTACGAGCAGTACTTC.

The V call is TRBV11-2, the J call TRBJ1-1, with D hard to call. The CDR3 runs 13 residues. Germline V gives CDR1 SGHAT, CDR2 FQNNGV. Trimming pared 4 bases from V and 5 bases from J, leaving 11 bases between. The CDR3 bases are TGTGCCAGCAGCTCTCCCGGTGTTACTGAAGCTTTCTTT. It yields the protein CASSSPGVTEAFF.

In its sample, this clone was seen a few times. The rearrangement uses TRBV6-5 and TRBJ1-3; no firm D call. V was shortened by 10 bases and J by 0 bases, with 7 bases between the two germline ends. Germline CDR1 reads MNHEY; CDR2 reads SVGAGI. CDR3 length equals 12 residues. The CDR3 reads CATLDSGNTIYF. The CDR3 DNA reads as TGTGCCACCCTCGACTCTGGAAACACCATATATTTT.

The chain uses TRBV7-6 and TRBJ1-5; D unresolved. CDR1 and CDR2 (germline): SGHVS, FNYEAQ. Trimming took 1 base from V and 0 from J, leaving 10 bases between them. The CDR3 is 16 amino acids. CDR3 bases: TGTGCCAGCAGCTTAGGTGCTGGTTATAGCAATCAGCCCCAGCATTTT. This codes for CASSLGAGYSNQPQHF.

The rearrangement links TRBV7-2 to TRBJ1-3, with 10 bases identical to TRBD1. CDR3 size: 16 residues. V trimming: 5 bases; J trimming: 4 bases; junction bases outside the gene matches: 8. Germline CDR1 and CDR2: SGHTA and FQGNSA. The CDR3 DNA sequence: TGTGCCAGCAGCCTCCGGACAGGGGGACGAGGAAACACCATATATTTT. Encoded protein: CASSLRTGGRGNTIYF.

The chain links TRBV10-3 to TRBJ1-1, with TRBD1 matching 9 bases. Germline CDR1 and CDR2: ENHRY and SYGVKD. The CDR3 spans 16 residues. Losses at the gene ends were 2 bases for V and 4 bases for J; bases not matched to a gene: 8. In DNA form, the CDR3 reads TGTGCCATCAGTGAGCCGGACAGGGGTATTTTCACTGAAGCTTTCTTT. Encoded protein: CAISEPDRGIFTEAFF.

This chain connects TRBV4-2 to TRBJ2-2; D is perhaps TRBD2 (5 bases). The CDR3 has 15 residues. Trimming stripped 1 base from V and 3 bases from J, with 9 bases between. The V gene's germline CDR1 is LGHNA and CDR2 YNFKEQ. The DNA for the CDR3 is TGTGCCAGCAGCCAAGGTACTAGAGACACCGGGGAGCTGTTTTTT. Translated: CASSQGTRDTGELFF.

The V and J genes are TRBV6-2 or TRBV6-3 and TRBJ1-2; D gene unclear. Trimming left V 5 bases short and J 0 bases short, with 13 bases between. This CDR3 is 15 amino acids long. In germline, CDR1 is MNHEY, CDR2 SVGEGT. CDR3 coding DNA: TGTGCCAGCAGTCCGGCGGGCTCAGCTAACTATGGCTACACCTTC. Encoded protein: CASSPAGSANYGYTF.

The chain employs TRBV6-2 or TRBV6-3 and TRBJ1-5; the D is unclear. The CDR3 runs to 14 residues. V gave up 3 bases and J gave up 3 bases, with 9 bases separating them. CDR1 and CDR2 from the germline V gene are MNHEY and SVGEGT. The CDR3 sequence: CASSYGQANQPQHF. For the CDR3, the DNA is TGTGCCAGCAGTTATGGGCAGGCCAATCAGCCCCAGCATTTT.

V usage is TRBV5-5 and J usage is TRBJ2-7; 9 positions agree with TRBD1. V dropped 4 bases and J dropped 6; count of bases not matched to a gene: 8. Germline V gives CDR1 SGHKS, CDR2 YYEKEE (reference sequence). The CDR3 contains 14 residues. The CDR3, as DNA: TGTGCCAGCAGCGGAGGACAGGGGAGGCTCGAGCAGTACTTC. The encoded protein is CASSGGQGRLEQYF.

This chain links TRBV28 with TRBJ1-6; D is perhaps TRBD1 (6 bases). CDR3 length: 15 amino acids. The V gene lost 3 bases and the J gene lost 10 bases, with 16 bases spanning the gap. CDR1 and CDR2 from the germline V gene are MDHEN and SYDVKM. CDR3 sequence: CASSFLTGQRSPLHF. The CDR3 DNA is TGTGCCAGCAGTTTCCTGACGGGACAACGGTCACCCCTCCACTTT.